Shown below are 5 T cell receptor beta chains from a single sample sequenced in a study of cytomegalovirus exposure and HLA in healthy donors. PCR employed 60 Vbeta and 13 Jbeta primers. Assay: immunoSEQ multiplex PCR; the TCRdb copy retains only in-frame clones and omits some. The repertoire holds 180,000 or so clones, with about 75% as singletons. Sequenced: PBMCs. All receptors come from a woman aged 40 to 49 in good health and CMV-seropositive.

The gene calls are TRBV6-6 and TRBJ2-1; TRBD2 agrees at 11 bases. Germline CDR1 and CDR2: MNHNY and SVGAGI (reference sequence). With V trimmed by 9 bases and J by 7 bases, 2 bases remained unmatched. The CDR3 extends over 12 amino acids. The CDR3 bases are TGTGCCAGTATAGCGGGAGGGAATGAGCAGTTCTTC. Translation: CASIAGGNEQFF.

This clone was seen a handful of times. The genes are TRBV27 and TRBJ2-1; perhaps TRBD1 as D (6 bases). The CDR3 has 17 amino acids. The V and J ends lost 2 bases and 0 bases respectively, with 14 bases between them. The V gene's germline CDR1 is MNHEY and CDR2 SMNVEV (reference sequence). In DNA, the CDR3 is TGTGCCAGCAGTTTAGGACAGCGCCGAAGCTCCTACAATGAGCAGTTCTTC. Amino acid sequence: CASSLGQRRSSYNEQFF.

This chain connects TRBV21-1 to TRBJ2-7; the table's TRBD2 call for D was not verified on the DNA. TRBV21-1 is termed a pseudogene. The length of the CDR3 is 16 residues. CDR3 sequence reads: CASSKWRGRAAYEQYF. In DNA form, the CDR3 reads TGTGCCAGCAGCAAATGGCGGGGCAGGGCGGCCTACGAGCAGTACTTC.

CDR3: CASIKGVYNEQFF. For the CDR3, the DNA is TGTGCCAGCATCAAAGGGGTCTACAATGAGCAGTTCTTC. The chain is built from TRBV7-9 and TRBJ2-1; the D gene is possibly TRBD1 (5 bases). Deletions cut 7 bases from V and 3 bases from J, with 10 bases between. There are 13 residues in the CDR3. CDR1 SEHNR and CDR2 FQNEAQ come from the germline V gene (reference sequence).

The V call is TRBV7-8, the J call TRBJ2-2; TRBD1 agrees at 11 bases. Germline V lookup: CDR1 SGHVS, CDR2 FQNEAQ. The ends lost 4 bases at V and 3 bases at J; junction bases unmatched: 7. This CDR3 comprises 17 residues. The CDR3 region is CASSWAGTGGDTGELFF. The CDR3 DNA reads as TGTGCCAGCAGCTGGGCCGGGACAGGGGGGGACACCGGGGAGCTGTTTTTT.